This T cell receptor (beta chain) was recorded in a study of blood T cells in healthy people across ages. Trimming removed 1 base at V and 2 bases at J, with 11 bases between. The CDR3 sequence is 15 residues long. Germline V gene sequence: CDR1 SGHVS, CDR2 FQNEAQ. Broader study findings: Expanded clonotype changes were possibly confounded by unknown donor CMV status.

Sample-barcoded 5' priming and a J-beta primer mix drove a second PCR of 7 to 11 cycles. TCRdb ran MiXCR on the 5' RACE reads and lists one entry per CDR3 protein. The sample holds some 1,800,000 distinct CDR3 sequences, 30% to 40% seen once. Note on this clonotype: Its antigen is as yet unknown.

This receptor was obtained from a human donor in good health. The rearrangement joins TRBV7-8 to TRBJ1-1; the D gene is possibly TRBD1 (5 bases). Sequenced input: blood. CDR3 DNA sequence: TGTGCCAGCAGCTTAGTGGGGGACTTTAACACTGAAGCTTTCTTT. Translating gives CASSLVGDFNTEAFF.